The rows below give T cell receptor beta chains drawn from one sample of a study of T-cell memory formation after mild COVID-19. TCRdb fed the 5' RACE reads into MiXCR, producing one record per CDR3 protein. This table has about 470,000 distinct CDR3 sequences, 20% to 30% appearing once. The sequenced material came from PBMCs or a T cell subset sorted from them (not recorded which). The receptors derive from an adult woman who had mild COVID-19 (a few samples of this study predate the infection). Cell type and time point are not known. CDR3s include the opening cysteine and the closing phenylalanine or tryptophan. The D gene is left open where the match is weak. Clone size appears in some rows only: once, few, many, or a class for an expanded clone.

j_gene | abundance | d_gene | v_gene | CDR3aa | CDR3nt
TRBJ2-3 | few | . | TRBV5-1 | CASSLGGPETDTQYF | TGCGCCAGCAGCTTGGGAGGTCCTGAGACAGATACGCAGTATTTT
TRBJ2-3 | many | . | TRBV20-1 | CSATILSTDTQYF | TGCAGTGCTACGATACTGAGCACAGATACGCAGTATTTT
TRBJ1-6 | few | TRBD1 | TRBV5-1 | CASSAGDRTNSPLHF | TGCGCCAGCAGCGCCGGGGACAGGACTAATTCACCCCTCCACTTT
TRBJ2-3 | . | . | TRBV11-3 | CASSYYRDGDTQYF | TGTGCCAGCAGTTATTACAGGGACGGAGATACGCAGTATTTT
TRBJ2-7 | few | TRBD1 | TRBV20-1 | CSAQGGTGSGEQYF | TGCAGTGCTCAAGGCGGGACAGGGAGCGGCGAGCAGTACTTC
TRBJ1-2 | . | . | TRBV7-6 | CASSLDGANYGYTF | TGTGCCAGCAGCTTAGACGGGGCTAACTATGGCTACACCTTC
TRBJ2-3 | . | TRBD2 | TRBV7-3 | CASSLGTSNTDTQYF | TGTGCCAGCAGCTTGGGGACTAGCAACACAGATACGCAGTATTTT
TRBJ2-3 | many | TRBD1 | TRBV18 | CASSPPDRAHTDTQYF | TGTGCCAGCTCACCACCGGACAGGGCCCACACAGATACGCAGTATTTT
TRBJ2-5 | few | TRBD2 | TRBV25-1 | CASSEAGGRGETQYF | TGTGCCAGCAGTGAAGCGGGAGGCCGGGGAGAGACCCAGTACTTC
TRBJ1-6 | . | TRBD1 | TRBV6-5 | CASSYGGTVGSPLHF | TGTGCCAGCAGTTACGGGGGGACAGTGGGTTCACCCCTCCACTTT
TRBJ2-5 | . | . | TRBV7-2 | CASSLVVGSPQTQYF | TGTGCCAGCAGCTTAGTCGTGGGTAGCCCTCAGACCCAGTACTTC
TRBJ2-1 | . | . | TRBV29-1 | CSVEDWPSDEQFF | TGCAGCGTTGAAGACTGGCCTAGCGATGAGCAGTTCTTC
TRBJ2-5 | few | TRBD2 | TRBV20-1 | CSASWEAGGPGETQYF | TGCAGTGCTAGTTGGGAAGCGGGGGGGCCCGGGGAGACCCAGTACTTC
TRBJ2-3 | many | . | TRBV7-6 | CASSLGGPTDTQYF | TGTGCCAGCAGCCTGGGGGGACCCACAGATACGCAGTATTTT
TRBJ2-1 | few | . | TRBV12-3/TRBV12-4 | CASSFSTGAGLEQFF | TGTGCCAGCAGTTTCTCAACCGGCGCAGGACTTGAGCAGTTCTTC
TRBJ2-5 | . | TRBD1 | TRBV6-1 | CASSEDRSSQETQYF | TGTGCCAGCAGTGAGGACAGGTCCTCTCAAGAGACCCAGTACTTC
TRBJ1-1 | once | . | TRBV20-1 | CSARDREGPYTEAFF | TGCAGTGCTAGAGATCGGGAGGGGCCTTACACTGAAGCTTTCTTT